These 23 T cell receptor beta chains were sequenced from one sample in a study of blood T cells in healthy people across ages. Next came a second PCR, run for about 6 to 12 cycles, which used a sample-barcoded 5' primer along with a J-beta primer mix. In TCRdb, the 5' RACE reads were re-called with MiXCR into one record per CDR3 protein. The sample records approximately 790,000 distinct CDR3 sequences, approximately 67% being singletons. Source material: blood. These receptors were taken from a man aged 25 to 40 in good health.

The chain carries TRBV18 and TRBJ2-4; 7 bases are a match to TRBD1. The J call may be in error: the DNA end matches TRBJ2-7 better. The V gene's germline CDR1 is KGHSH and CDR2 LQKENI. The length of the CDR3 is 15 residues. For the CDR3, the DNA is TGTGCCAGCTCACCTCCGATGGGACAGAACTACGAGCAGTACTTC. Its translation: CASSPPMGQNYEQYF.

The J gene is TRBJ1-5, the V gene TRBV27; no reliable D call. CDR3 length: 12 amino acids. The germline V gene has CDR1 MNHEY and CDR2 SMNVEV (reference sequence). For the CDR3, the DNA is TGTCCGTGGGGTTGGTGCAATCAGCCCCAGCATTTT. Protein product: CPWGWCNQPQHF.

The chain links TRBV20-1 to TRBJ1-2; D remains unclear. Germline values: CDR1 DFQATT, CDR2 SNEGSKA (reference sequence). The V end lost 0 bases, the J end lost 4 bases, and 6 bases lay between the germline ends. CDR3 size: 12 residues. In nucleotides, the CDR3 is TGCAGTGCTAGAGAACAGATCTATGGCTACACCTTC. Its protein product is CSAREQIYGYTF.

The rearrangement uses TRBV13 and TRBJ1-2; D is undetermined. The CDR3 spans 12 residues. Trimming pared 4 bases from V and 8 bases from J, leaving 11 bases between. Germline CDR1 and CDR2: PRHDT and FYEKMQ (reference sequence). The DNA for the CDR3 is TGTGCCAGCAGCTCCTTGGGCTGGGGCTACACCTTC. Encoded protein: CASSSLGWGYTF.

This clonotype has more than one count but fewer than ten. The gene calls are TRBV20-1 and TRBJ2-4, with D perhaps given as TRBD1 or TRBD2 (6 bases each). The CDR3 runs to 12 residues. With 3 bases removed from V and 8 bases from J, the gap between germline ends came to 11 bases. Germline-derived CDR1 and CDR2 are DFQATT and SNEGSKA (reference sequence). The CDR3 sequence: CSASGGTDIQYF. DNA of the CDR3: TGCAGTGCTAGCGGGGGCACGGACATTCAGTACTTC.

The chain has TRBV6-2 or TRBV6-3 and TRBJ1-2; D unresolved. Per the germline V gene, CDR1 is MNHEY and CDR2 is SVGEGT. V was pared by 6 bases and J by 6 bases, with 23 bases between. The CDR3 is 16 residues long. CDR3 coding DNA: TGTGCCAGCAGCGACACCCCAGAATACGCGGGAAATGGCTACACCTTC. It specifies CASSDTPEYAGNGYTF.

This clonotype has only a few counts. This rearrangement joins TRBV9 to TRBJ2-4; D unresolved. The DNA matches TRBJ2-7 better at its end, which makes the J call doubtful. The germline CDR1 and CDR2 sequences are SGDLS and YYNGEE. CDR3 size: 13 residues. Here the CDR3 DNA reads TGTGCCAGCAGCGGACCCAGGTCCTACGAGCAGTACTTC. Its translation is CASSGPRSYEQYF.

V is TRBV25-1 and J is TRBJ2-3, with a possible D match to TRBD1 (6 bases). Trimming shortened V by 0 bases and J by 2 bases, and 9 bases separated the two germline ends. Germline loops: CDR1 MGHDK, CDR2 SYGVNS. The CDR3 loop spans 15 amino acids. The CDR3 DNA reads TGTGCCAGCAGTGAATACGGGGACAACACAGATACGCAGTATTTT. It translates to CASSEYGDNTDTQYF.

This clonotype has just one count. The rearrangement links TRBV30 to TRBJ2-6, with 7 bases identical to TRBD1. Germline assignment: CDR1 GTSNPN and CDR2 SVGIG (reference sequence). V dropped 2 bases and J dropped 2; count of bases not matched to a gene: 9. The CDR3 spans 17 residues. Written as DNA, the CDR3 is TGTGCCTGGAGTAGGACAGGTTTAGGCGCTGGGGCCAACGTCCTGACTTTC. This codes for CAWSRTGLGAGANVLTF.

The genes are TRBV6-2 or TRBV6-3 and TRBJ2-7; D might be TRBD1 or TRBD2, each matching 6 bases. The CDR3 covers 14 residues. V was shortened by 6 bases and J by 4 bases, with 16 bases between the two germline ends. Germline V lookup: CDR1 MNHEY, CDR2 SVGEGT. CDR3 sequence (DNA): TGTGCCAGCAGCTCGTACGGGGGCTTGTACGAGCAGTACTTC. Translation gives CASSSYGGLYEQYF.

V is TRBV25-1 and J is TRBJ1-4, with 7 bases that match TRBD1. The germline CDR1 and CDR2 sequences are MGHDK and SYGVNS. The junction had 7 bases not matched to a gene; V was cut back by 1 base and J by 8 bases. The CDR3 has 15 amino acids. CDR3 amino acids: CASSELGQGEEKLFF. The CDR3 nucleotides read TGTGCCAGCAGTGAATTGGGGCAGGGGGAAGAAAAACTGTTTTTT.

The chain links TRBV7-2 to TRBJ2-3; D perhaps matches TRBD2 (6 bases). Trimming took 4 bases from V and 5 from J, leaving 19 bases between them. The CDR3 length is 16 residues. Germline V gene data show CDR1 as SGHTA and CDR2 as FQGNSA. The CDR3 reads CASSSLAGRLGDTQYF. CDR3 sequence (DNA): TGTGCCAGCAGCTCCCTGGCGGGGAGACTCGGAGATACGCAGTATTTT.

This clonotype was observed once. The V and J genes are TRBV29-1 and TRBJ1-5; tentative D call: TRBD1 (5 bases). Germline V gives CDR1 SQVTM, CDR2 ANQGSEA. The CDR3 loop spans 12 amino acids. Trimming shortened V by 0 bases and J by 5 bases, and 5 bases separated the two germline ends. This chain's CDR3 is CSVEDRDQPQHF. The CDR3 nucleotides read TGCAGCGTTGAAGACAGGGATCAGCCCCAGCATTTT.

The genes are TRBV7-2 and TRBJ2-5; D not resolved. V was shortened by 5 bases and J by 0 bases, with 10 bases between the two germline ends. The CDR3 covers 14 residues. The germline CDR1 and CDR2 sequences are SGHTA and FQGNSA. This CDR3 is CASSTSPYQETQYF. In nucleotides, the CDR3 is TGTGCCAGCAGCACGAGTCCGTACCAAGAGACCCAGTACTTC.

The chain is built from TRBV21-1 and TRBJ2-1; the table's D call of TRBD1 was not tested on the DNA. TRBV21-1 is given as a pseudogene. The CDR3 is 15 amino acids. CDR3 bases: TGTGCCAGCAGCGAAGAGGTGGACAGGGACAATGAGCAGTTCTTC. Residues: CASSEEVDRDNEQFF.

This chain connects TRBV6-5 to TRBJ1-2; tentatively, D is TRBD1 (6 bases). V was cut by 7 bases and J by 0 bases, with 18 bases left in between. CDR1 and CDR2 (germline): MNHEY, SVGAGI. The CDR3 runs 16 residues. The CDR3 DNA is TGTGCCAGCATTAGCACGACAGGACCTTCTAACTATGGCTACACCTTC. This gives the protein CASISTTGPSNYGYTF.

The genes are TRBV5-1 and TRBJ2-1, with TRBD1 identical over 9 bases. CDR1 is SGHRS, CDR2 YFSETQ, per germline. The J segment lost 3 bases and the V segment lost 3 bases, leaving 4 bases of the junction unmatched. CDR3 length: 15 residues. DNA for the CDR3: TGCGCCAGCAGCTCCGACAGGGGGGACTACAATGAGCAGTTCTTC. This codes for CASSSDRGDYNEQFF.

CDR3 DNA sequence: TGTGCCTGGAGCATACAAGCGGGAGAGACCCAGTACTTC. It encodes CAWSIQAGETQYF. The gene calls are TRBV30 and TRBJ2-5; possible D gene TRBD2, 6 bases. The ends were cut back, 3 bases at V and 4 bases at J, with 12 bases in the middle. The CDR3 runs 13 residues. Germline CDR1 is GTSNPN and CDR2 is SVGIG (reference sequence).

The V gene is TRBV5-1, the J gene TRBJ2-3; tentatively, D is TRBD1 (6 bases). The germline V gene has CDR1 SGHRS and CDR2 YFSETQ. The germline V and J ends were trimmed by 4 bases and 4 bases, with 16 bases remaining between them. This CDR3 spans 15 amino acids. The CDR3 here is CASSPSRGIPDTQYF. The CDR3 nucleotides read TGCGCCAGCAGCCCATCGAGGGGGATCCCAGATACGCAGTATTTT.

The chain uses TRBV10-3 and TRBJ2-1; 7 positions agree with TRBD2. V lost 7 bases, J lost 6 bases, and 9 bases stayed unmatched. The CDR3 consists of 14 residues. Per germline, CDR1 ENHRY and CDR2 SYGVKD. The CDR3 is CAINPQGGSNEQFF. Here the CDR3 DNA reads TGTGCCATCAACCCGCAGGGAGGGTCCAATGAGCAGTTCTTC.

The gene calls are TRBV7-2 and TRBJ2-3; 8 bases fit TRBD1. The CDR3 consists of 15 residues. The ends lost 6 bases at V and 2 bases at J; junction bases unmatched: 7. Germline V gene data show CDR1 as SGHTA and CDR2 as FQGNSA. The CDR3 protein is CASSLRGPYTDTQYF. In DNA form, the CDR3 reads TGTGCCAGCAGTCTCAGGGGGCCCTACACAGATACGCAGTATTTT.

CDR3 coding DNA: TGTGCCAGCAGTTTACGGCAGGTAGATACAAACATTCAGTACTTC. Its protein is CASSLRQVDTNIQYF. The genes are TRBV12-3 or TRBV12-4 and TRBJ2-4; the D is unclear. This CDR3 has 15 amino acids. Between the trimmed V and J ends, which lost 2 bases and 6 bases, there was a span of 14 bases.

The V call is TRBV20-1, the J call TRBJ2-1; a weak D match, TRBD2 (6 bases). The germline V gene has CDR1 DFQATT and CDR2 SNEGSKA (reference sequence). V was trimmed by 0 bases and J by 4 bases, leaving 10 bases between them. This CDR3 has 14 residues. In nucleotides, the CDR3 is TGCAGTGCTAGAGATGTGGGGGGTTACAATGAGCAGTTCTTC. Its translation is CSARDVGGYNEQFF.